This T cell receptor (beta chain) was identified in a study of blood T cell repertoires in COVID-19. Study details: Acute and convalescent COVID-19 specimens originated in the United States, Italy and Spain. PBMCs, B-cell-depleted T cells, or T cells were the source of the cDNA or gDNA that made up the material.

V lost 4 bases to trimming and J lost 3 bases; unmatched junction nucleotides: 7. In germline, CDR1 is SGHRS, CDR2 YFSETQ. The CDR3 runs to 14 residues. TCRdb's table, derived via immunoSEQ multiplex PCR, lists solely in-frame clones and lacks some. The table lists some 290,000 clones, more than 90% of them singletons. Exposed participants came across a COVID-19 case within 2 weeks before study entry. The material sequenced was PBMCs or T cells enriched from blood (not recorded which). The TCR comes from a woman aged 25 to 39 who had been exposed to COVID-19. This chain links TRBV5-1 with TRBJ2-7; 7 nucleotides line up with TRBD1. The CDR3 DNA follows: TGCGCCAGCAGCGGCGGACAGGCTATCTACGAGCAGTACTTC. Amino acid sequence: CASSGGQAIYEQYF.